The entry below gives a single TCR beta chain sequence along with its context. Its cognate antigen is unknown. Systemic immunosuppression or a history of autoimmune disease excluded patients. The protocol was immunoSEQ multiplex PCR, while the TCRdb copy is restricted to in-frame clones and leaves out a portion. The sample holds 95,000 or so clones, roughly 84% seen once. This entry belongs to a study of OX40 agonist ivuxolimab in advanced cancers. As for the study in general: Six ivuxolimab dose levels, 0.01 to 10 mg/kg, were given intravenously every 2 weeks. At approximately 83% male, the cohort had a mean age of about 60 years, ranging from about 23 to 79.

The CDR3 loop spans 16 amino acids. Germline V gene lookup returns CDR1 SGHRS and CDR2 YFSETQ. Trimming took off 3 bases at V and 0 bases at J, with 14 bases between the two ends. The study's findings and limits: Researchers report that CD8+ T cells had, on average, more expanded clones than CD4+.

The sequence was collected from an adult with an advanced solid tumor such as melanoma, head and neck, liver or kidney cancer. The starting material was CD4+ or CD8+ T cells sorted from blood, obtained in a trial of the OX40 agonist ivuxolimab. This rearrangement joins TRBV5-1 to TRBJ2-3; no reliable D call. The CDR3: CASSSLDGSSTDTQYF. CDR3 sequence (DNA): TGCGCCAGCAGCTCTCTGGACGGATCTAGCACAGATACGCAGTATTTT.